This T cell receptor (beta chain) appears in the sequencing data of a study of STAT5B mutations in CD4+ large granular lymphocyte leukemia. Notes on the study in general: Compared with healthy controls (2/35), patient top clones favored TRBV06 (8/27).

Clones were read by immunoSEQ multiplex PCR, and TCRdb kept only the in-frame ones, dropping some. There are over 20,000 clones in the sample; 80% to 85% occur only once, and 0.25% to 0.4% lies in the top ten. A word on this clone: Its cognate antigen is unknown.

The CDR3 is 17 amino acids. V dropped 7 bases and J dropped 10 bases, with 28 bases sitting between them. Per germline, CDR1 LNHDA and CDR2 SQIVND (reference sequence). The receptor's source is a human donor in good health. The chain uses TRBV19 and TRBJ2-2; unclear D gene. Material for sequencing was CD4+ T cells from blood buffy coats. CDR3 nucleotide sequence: TGTGCCAGTACCCCCGATTTGGGCGAACATTTGACAAAGGAGCTGTTTTTT. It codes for CASTPDLGEHLTKELFF.